This TCR beta chain is drawn from a study of blood T cell repertoires in COVID-19. The length of the CDR3 is 15 residues. Trimming stripped 6 bases from V and 4 bases from J, with 16 bases between. Germline V CDR1 and CDR2: LGHDT, YNNKEL (reference sequence). Original analysis: The authors estimated nucleated cell counts from reference gene primer amplification. Clones were sequenced by immunoSEQ multiplex PCR, and TCRdb holds only the in-frame ones, with some missing. V, J and clone size are those of that table, while D and trimming were read from the DNA. The sample has 140,000 or so clones, over 80% seen once; the top ten hold approximately 10%.

Sample: peripheral blood. The TCR was taken from an elderly woman with acute or convalescent COVID-19. V usage is TRBV3-1 (or the pseudogene TRBV3-2) and J usage is TRBJ1-3, with a possible D match to TRBD1 (6 bases). The CDR3 sequence is CASSLQGAAGNTIYF. CDR3 DNA: TGTGCCAGCAGTCTACAGGGCGCGGCCGGAAACACCATATATTTT.